Included here is one T cell receptor beta chain sequence, with context. Its target is not known. The sample is drawn from a study of PD-1 blockade in classical Hodgkin lymphoma. Points from the study as a whole: The baseline diversity of complete responders showed similarity to that of newly diagnosed patients.

Measured with immunoSEQ multiplex PCR; TCRdb has only the in-frame clones, and not every one. The profile shows more than 90,000 clones, approximately 78% of them singletons. Trimming cost V 5 bases and J 0 bases, with 10 bases left between them. CDR3 length: 14 residues. The germline CDR1 and CDR2 sequences are MDHEN and SYDVKM. Time point meaning: cycle 4 day 1 (C4D1), after five to seven weeks of nivolumab. Each patient's relapse followed autologous stem cell transplantation, and brentuximab vedotin exposure varied. This clonotype was obtained from a human donor with classical Hodgkin lymphoma. This sample comprised peripheral blood mononuclear cells (PBMCs), obtained before the fourth cycle of nivolumab. The genes are TRBV28 and TRBJ1-2, with D hard to call. Written as DNA, the CDR3 is TGTGCCAGCAGTCTTGGTAGATCTAACTATGGCTACACCTTC. Its translation: CASSLGRSNYGYTF.